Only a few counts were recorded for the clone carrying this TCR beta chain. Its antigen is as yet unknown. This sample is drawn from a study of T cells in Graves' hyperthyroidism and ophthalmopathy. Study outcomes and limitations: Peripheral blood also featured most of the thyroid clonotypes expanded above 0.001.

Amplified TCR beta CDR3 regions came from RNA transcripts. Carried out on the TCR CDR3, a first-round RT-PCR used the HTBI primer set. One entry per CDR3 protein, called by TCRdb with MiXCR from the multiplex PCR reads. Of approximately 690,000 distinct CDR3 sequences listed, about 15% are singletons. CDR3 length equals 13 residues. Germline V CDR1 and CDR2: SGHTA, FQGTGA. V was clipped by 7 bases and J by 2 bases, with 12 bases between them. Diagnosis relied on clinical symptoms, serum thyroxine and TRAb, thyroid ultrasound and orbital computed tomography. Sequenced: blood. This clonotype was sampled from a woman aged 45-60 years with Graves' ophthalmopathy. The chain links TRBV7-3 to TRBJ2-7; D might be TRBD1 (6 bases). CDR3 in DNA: TGTGCCAGCATTTACAGGGACCCCTACGAGCAGTACTTC. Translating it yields CASIYRDPYEQYF.